The 32 T cell receptor beta chains below come from one sample, sequenced in a study of blood T cell repertoires in COVID-19. Repertoires were generated with immunoSEQ multiplex PCR, while TCRdb's copy carries only in-frame clones and drops some. Among nearly 110,000 clones listed, just over 90% were seen once. Sequences were obtained from peripheral blood. The receptors derive from a woman under 40 with acute or convalescent COVID-19.

V gene TRBV28 combines with J gene TRBJ1-6; 7 bases match TRBD1. Germline CDR1 MDHEN, CDR2 SYDVKM. This CDR3 comprises 14 residues. V dropped 6 bases and J dropped 6; count of bases not matched to a gene: 5. The CDR3: CASRVYRGNSPLHF. The CDR3 coding sequence is TGTGCCAGCAGGGTTTACAGGGGTAATTCACCCCTCCACTTT.

The CDR3 reads CASSPSLGQGASLYGYTF. The CDR3 DNA follows: TGTGCCAGCAGCCCATCCTTGGGACAGGGGGCTTCCCTCTATGGCTACACCTTC. The chain recombines TRBV9 with TRBJ1-2; TRBD1 aligns across 12 bases. Germline CDR1 reads SGDLS; CDR2 reads YYNGEE. The ends lost 4 bases at V and 4 bases at J; junction bases unmatched: 14. The CDR3 contains 18 residues.

This clone showed up just once. The chain uses TRBV3-1 (or the pseudogene TRBV3-2) and TRBJ2-3, with D possibly matching TRBD1 (6 bases). V was cut by 1 base and J by 4 bases, with 9 bases left in between. Per germline, CDR1 LGHDT and CDR2 YNNKEL (reference sequence). The CDR3 loop spans 14 amino acids. The CDR3 nucleotides are TGTGCCAGCAGCCAAGGGGGGCAACCAGATACGCAGTATTTT. The encoded protein is CASSQGGQPDTQYF.

V and J are TRBV19 and TRBJ1-1; 9 bases line up with TRBD1. Germline CDR1 LNHDA, CDR2 SQIVND (reference sequence). With 9 bases clipped from V and 5 bases from J, the junction kept 10 bases outside the gene matches. The CDR3 runs to 14 residues. The CDR3: CASQLGQGRTEAFF. CDR3 DNA sequence: TGTGCCAGCCAATTAGGACAGGGGCGTACTGAAGCTTTCTTT.

This clone was picked up one time. The junction departs from germline at one end; a sequencing error may be responsible. V and J are TRBV7-7 and TRBJ2-1, with TRBD2 matching 8 bases. The CDR3 extends over 15 amino acids. Germline lookup yields CDR1 SSHAT and CDR2 FNYEAQ (reference sequence). The CDR3 DNA reads TGTGCTAGCAGCTTGGGAGCGGGAGTGGGGTATGAGCAGTTCTTC. This codes for CASSLGAGVGYEQFF.

A single count supports this clone. This chain uses TRBV6-1 with TRBJ2-3, with TRBD2 matching 9 bases. The CDR3 spans 18 residues. J was trimmed by 0 bases and V by 2 bases; bases with no gene match: 9. CDR1 is MNHNS, CDR2 SASEGT, per germline. The CDR3 nucleotides are TGTGCCAGCAGTGAAAGAGTGACTAGCGGATCTAGCACAGATACGCAGTATTTT. It is translated as CASSERVTSGSSTDTQYF.

The chain couples TRBV27 to TRBJ1-2, with TRBD1 matching over 8 bases. J was trimmed by 3 bases and V by 5 bases; bases with no gene match: 8. Germline V lookup: CDR1 MNHEY, CDR2 SMNVEV (reference sequence). CDR3 length: 15 amino acids. The CDR3 DNA sequence: TGTGCCAGCAGTCTAGGACAGGGAGTGGACTATGGCTACACCTTC. This translates into CASSLGQGVDYGYTF.

This chain links TRBV28 with TRBJ1-2; 10 bases align to TRBD1. This CDR3 spans 12 amino acids. CDR1 is MDHEN, CDR2 SYDVKM, per germline. The J segment lost 8 bases and the V segment lost 10 bases, leaving 7 bases of the junction unmatched. This CDR3 reads CATRQGAGGYTF. The CDR3 DNA reads as TGTGCCACGCGACAGGGGGCAGGGGGCTACACCTTC.

The J gene is TRBJ1-1, the V gene TRBV19, with 9 bases fitting TRBD1. Trimming cost V 4 bases and J 3 bases; bases outside gene matches: 6. This CDR3 comprises 15 residues. Germline lookup yields CDR1 LNHDA and CDR2 SQIVND (reference sequence). CDR3 coding DNA: TGTGCCAGTAGTACAGGACAGGGGAGGGACACTGAAGCTTTCTTT. Amino acid sequence: CASSTGQGRDTEAFF.

This rearrangement joins TRBV28 to TRBJ1-1; no clear D. The CDR3 runs 14 residues. The V gene lost 6 bases and the J gene lost 0 bases, with 11 bases spanning the gap. Germline V gives CDR1 MDHEN, CDR2 SYDVKM. The CDR3 protein is CASSLSIVNTEAFF. The CDR3 DNA follows: TGTGCCAGCAGCCTATCCATAGTGAACACTGAAGCTTTCTTT.

The chain links TRBV19 to TRBJ2-5; 7 bases align to TRBD1. The length of the CDR3 is 15 residues. The germline V gene encodes CDR1 LNHDA and CDR2 SQIVND (reference sequence). V was clipped by 3 bases and J by 3 bases; unmatched bases: 7. CDR3 nucleotides: TGTGCCAGTAGTATCCGACGACAGGGCAAAGAGACCCAGTACTTC. It translates to CASSIRRQGKETQYF. Full variable domain (remainder filled in from reference TRBV19 and TRBJ2-5): DGGITQSPKYLFRKEGQNVTLSCEQNLNHDAMYWYRQDPGQGLRLIYYSQIVNDFQKGDIAEGYSVSREKKESFPLTVTSAQKNPTAFYLCASSIRRQGKETQYFGPGTRLLVL.

The gene calls are TRBV5-8 and TRBJ2-1; 11 nucleotides match TRBD2. This CDR3 region has 16 residues. Losses at the gene ends were 5 bases for V and 10 bases for J; bases not matched to a gene: 14. Per the germline V gene, CDR1 is SGHTS and CDR2 is YDEGEE. CDR3 sequence reads: CASSFTGTSGPLEQFF. CDR3 bases: TGTGCCAGCAGTTTTACCGGGACTAGCGGCCCTTTGGAGCAGTTCTTC.

The table lists this clone with a few counts. The chain couples TRBV27 to TRBJ2-7; TRBD1 agrees at 10 bases. The V and J ends lost 6 bases and 3 bases, in that order; junction bases with no gene match: 5. The CDR3 is 14 amino acids. Germline loops: CDR1 MNHEY, CDR2 SMNVEV (reference sequence). CDR3 sequence (DNA): TGTGCCAGCAGGCGACAGGGGGCCAACTACGAGCAGTACTTC. Its translation is CASRRQGANYEQYF.

CDR3 sequence: CASSPLSLSSYEQYF. CDR3 sequence (DNA): TGTGCCAGCTCACCACTCAGTCTCTCTTCCTACGAGCAGTACTTC. This rearrangement joins TRBV18 to TRBJ2-7; D remains ambiguous. This CDR3 has 15 amino acids. V was cut by 1 base and J by 1 base, with 11 bases left in between. Germline CDR1 reads KGHSH; CDR2 reads LQKENI.

The J gene is TRBJ2-7, the V gene TRBV9; 15 bases agree with TRBD2. Looked up from germline, CDR1 is SGDLS and CDR2 is YYNGEE. V was clipped by 3 bases and J by 6 bases; unmatched bases: 4. The CDR3 is 15 residues long. CDR3 protein: CASSGTSGGASEQYF. The CDR3 bases are TGTGCCAGCAGCGGGACTAGCGGGGGGGCCTCCGAGCAGTACTTC.

The V gene is TRBV6-2 or TRBV6-3, the J gene TRBJ2-7; TRBD1 matches 7 bases. The trim removed 5 bases at V and 6 bases at J, leaving 7 bases unmatched. CDR3 size: 13 residues. The germline CDR1 and CDR2 sequences are MNHEY and SVGEGT. The CDR3 region has the DNA TGTGCCAGCAGTGAGGGGGCGCTTTCCGAGCAGTACTTC. It yields the protein CASSEGALSEQYF.

The rearrangement links TRBV28 to TRBJ1-5; D is undetermined. The CDR3 covers 15 residues. Germline V CDR1 and CDR2: MDHEN, SYDVKM. The ends were cut back, 1 base at V and 7 bases at J, with 14 bases in the middle. This CDR3 is CASSLSLYFRQPQHF. CDR3 nucleotides: TGTGCCAGCAGTTTATCATTATACTTCAGGCAGCCCCAGCATTTT.

This chain connects TRBV7-9 to TRBJ1-5, with D maybe TRBD1 (5 bases). Germline lookup yields CDR1 SEHNR and CDR2 FQNEAQ (reference sequence). The CDR3 sequence is 15 residues long. Trimming shortened V by 3 bases and J by 4 bases, and 13 bases separated the two germline ends. In DNA, the CDR3 is TGTGCCAGCAGCTTGGGCCTCGGGGGGAATCAGCCCCAGCATTTT. It specifies CASSLGLGGNQPQHF. Full variable domain (missing parts from reference TRBV7-9 and TRBJ1-5): DTGVSQNPRHKITKRGQNVTFRCDPISEHNRLYWYRQTLGQGPEFLTYFQNEAQLEKSRLLSDRFSAERPKGSFSTLEIQRTEQGDSAMYLCASSLGLGGNQPQHFGDGTRLSIL.

This clone was seen just once. CDR3 sequence reads: CATQDLGELFF. The CDR3, as DNA: TGTGCCACCCAGGACTTGGGGGAGCTGTTTTTT. This chain connects TRBV6-5 to TRBJ2-2, with D tentatively TRBD2 (5 bases). Germline CDR1 and CDR2: MNHEY and SVGAGI. CDR3 length: 11 residues. V lost 10 bases and J 8 bases, leaving 11 bases between the germline ends.

This chain connects TRBV7-9 to TRBJ1-1; D is possibly TRBD1 (5 bases). The V end lost 3 bases, the J end lost 4 bases, and 12 bases lay between the germline ends. The CDR3 is 14 amino acids. The germline gives CDR1 SEHNR, CDR2 FQNEAQ (reference sequence). The CDR3 bases are TGTGCCAGCAGCTTTCAGGGATCCCGCACTGAAGCTTTCTTT. The encoded protein is CASSFQGSRTEAFF.

This chain's CDR3 is CASSRVTGANTEAFF. Here the CDR3 DNA reads TGTGCCAGCAGCCGAGTAACAGGGGCTAACACTGAAGCTTTCTTT. The chain links TRBV14 to TRBJ1-1, with TRBD1 matching over 7 bases. Trimming cost V 4 bases and J 2 bases; bases outside gene matches: 7. The CDR3 runs 15 residues. CDR1 is SGHDN, CDR2 FVKESK, per germline.

This clone has a handful of counts. The chain recombines TRBV3-1 (or the pseudogene TRBV3-2) with TRBJ1-3, with D hard to call. Germline V CDR1 and CDR2: LGHDT, YNNKEL (reference sequence). This CDR3 is built from 17 residues. The V end lost 0 bases, the J end lost 0 bases, and 12 bases lay between the germline ends. The CDR3 loop is CASSQDAIQNSGNTIYF. Written as DNA, the CDR3 is TGTGCCAGCAGCCAAGATGCCATCCAGAACTCTGGAAACACCATATATTTT.

The chain employs TRBV4-3 and TRBJ1-2, with TRBD1 matching over 7 bases. Germline values: CDR1 LGHNA, CDR2 YSLEER. This CDR3 has 15 amino acids. The V segment lost 4 bases and the J segment 2 bases; nucleotides outside the gene matches: 7. CDR3 residues: CASSPVGTANYGYTF. The CDR3 DNA is TGCGCCAGCAGCCCGGTCGGGACAGCGAACTATGGCTACACCTTC.

The chain couples TRBV24-1 to TRBJ1-2; D is perhaps TRBD1 (5 bases). V was pared by 11 bases and J by 3 bases, with 21 bases between. The CDR3 consists of 15 residues. The germline V gene encodes CDR1 KGHDR and CDR2 SFDVKD. CDR3 protein: CASSAAGEKDYGYTF. The CDR3 DNA reads as TGTGCCAGCTCGGCCGCGGGGGAGAAGGACTATGGCTACACCTTC.

The chain uses TRBV5-1 and TRBJ2-5; 7 nucleotides match TRBD2. The germline CDR1 and CDR2 sequences are SGHRS and YFSETQ. The CDR3 is 14 amino acids. J was trimmed by 1 base and V by 0 bases; bases with no gene match: 0. The CDR3 spells CASSLGGSQETQYF. For the CDR3, the DNA is TGCGCCAGCAGCTTGGGCGGGAGCCAAGAGACCCAGTACTTC.

The chain combines TRBV19 with TRBJ2-1, with D possibly TRBD2 on 6 matching bases. Germline-derived CDR1 and CDR2 are LNHDA and SQIVND (reference sequence). The CDR3 has 16 residues. V was clipped by 3 bases and J by 2 bases, with 14 bases between them. CDR3 region: CASSIGTPNPYNEQFF. CDR3 sequence (DNA): TGTGCCAGTAGTATCGGGACTCCTAATCCCTACAATGAGCAGTTCTTC.

CDR3: CASSTLARDEQYF. In nucleotides, the CDR3 is TGTGCCAGCAGCACACTTGCGCGGGACGAGCAGTACTTC. The V gene is TRBV7-8, the J gene TRBJ2-7, with D tentatively TRBD2 (5 bases). V lost 5 bases and J lost 5, with 13 bases in between. Germline lookup yields CDR1 SGHVS and CDR2 FQNEAQ. The CDR3 loop spans 13 amino acids.

This rearrangement joins TRBV28 to TRBJ2-1, with 14 bases lining up with TRBD2. V lost 9 bases to trimming and J lost 15 bases; unmatched junction nucleotides: 7. CDR1 MDHEN and CDR2 SYDVKM come from the germline V gene. The CDR3 totals 12 residues. For the CDR3, the DNA is TGTGCCAGTGGACTAGCGGGGGGTCCTGGGTTCTTC. Translation: CASGLAGGPGFF.

The chain recombines TRBV28 with TRBJ1-4; 7 bases agree with TRBD1. This CDR3 has 14 residues. Trimming removed 6 bases from V and 1 base from J; junction bases left unmatched: 2. Germline V CDR1 and CDR2: MDHEN, SYDVKM. CDR3 in amino acids: CASRSGGTNEKLFF. CDR3 DNA: TGTGCCAGCAGGTCAGGGGGAACTAATGAAAAACTGTTTTTT.

A single count supports this clone. This rearrangement joins TRBV11-2 to TRBJ2-5; D is undetermined. Germline CDR1 SGHAT, CDR2 FQNNGV. V dropped 3 bases and J dropped 0 bases, with 5 bases sitting between them. The CDR3 consists of 13 residues. CDR3 region: CASSFIDQETQYF. As DNA, the CDR3 is TGTGCCAGCAGCTTTATTGACCAAGAGACCCAGTACTTC.

This sequence joins TRBV5-1 and TRBJ1-4; D unclear. Per germline, CDR1 SGHRS and CDR2 YFSETQ. The CDR3 covers 16 residues. V lost 1 base and J lost 3, with 13 bases in between. The CDR3 DNA follows: TGCGCCAGCAGCTTGTCCCCCGGGTCGGCTAATGAAAAACTGTTTTTT. This gives the protein CASSLSPGSANEKLFF.

This chain joins TRBV7-3 and TRBJ1-4; possibly TRBD1 for D (5 bases). This CDR3 spans 14 amino acids. V lost 5 bases to trimming and J lost 6 bases, with 13 bases between them. Germline V CDR1 and CDR2: SGHTA, FQGTGA. The CDR3 reads CASSATQGYEKLFF. In DNA form, the CDR3 reads TGTGCCAGCAGCGCCACTCAGGGTTATGAAAAACTGTTTTTT.